This T cell receptor beta chain stems from a study of blood T cells in healthy people across ages. Germline V CDR1 and CDR2: LGHNA, YSLEER. The trim removed 4 bases at V and 0 bases at J, leaving 4 bases unmatched. CDR3 length equals 15 residues. General study points: Because sorting was not performed, PBMCs prevented conclusive naive versus antigen-experienced comparison. When one million T cells were used, diversity estimates were thought to be underestimates.

As to this clonotype: Its antigen is undetermined.

Primers used in a second PCR of about 6 to 11 cycles were a sample-barcoded 5' primer and a J-beta primer mix. No fewer than 3 million CDR3-containing paired-end reads came from each sample. Using its own MiXCR run on the 5' RACE reads, TCRdb lists one record per CDR3 protein. The table shows hundreds of thousands of distinct CDR3 sequences, with under 45% occurring only once. This rearrangement joins TRBV4-3 to TRBJ2-3, with TRBD1 matching 7 bases. The sequenced material came from blood. This TCR was sampled from a man between 60 and 70 years old in good health. CDR3 amino acids: CASSRTGVSTDTQYF. In DNA, the CDR3 is TGCGCCAGCAGCCGGACAGGCGTTAGCACAGATACGCAGTATTTT.